This TCR beta chain comes out of a study of human T cells and chemical hapten exposure. Study results and limitations: Counts of TCRs expanded at PT1 correlated positively with patch test score.

MiXCR, applied by TCRdb to the RACE reads, yields one record per CDR3 protein. The repertoire holds roughly 200,000 distinct CDR3 sequences, with about 22% as singletons. The sample's time point: patch test 1, 2 weeks after DPC sensitization. The sample's treatment: therapeutic diphenylcyclopropenone sensitization with weekly scalp DPC. This clonotype turned up a few times. Its specificity is not known. CDR1 and CDR2 (germline): SGHRS, YFSETQ. V was trimmed by 4 bases and J by 8 bases, leaving 15 bases between them. The CDR3 extends over 13 amino acids. This clonotype was obtained from a woman in her forties or fifties with alopecia areata. Some clones in this sample may be carry-over from other donors' samples. The V and J genes are TRBV5-1 and TRBJ1-2; no reliable D call. Sequenced material: whole blood, taken in connection with sensitization to the hapten diphenylcyclopropenone (DPC). The chain's CDR3 is CASSPDGDRGYTF. In nucleotides, the CDR3 is TGCGCCAGCAGCCCGGACGGAGATCGGGGCTACACCTTC.